This TCR beta chain emerged from a study of T cell responses to AZD1222 COVID-19 vaccine (dated by TCRdb to the early 2020s). Notes on the research overall: AZD1222 recipients whose second dose came at about 4 weeks and those whose second dose came at about 12 weeks were combined into one group, since spike-specific TCR depth and breadth did not differ between the two schedules. TCR sequencing was performed for approximately 240 trial participants, of whom about 200 were given two doses of AZD1222 and 26 were given two doses of MenACWY control vaccine. Trial participants were enrolled by age into subgroups of 18-55, 56-69 and 70-plus years, and about 150, 27 and 61 TCR-sequenced participants, respectively, were included in these subgroups. Overall study outcomes, separate from this receptor: In the small 56-69-year group, the increase in depth fell short of significance, most likely because of low power. A significant rise in spike-specific TCR breadth and depth was observed after two AZD1222 doses relative to day 0 and relative to MenACWY recipients. Most participants were white British and females outnumbered males, and the authors suggested that clonal diversity may have been underestimated. CD4 TCRs associated with the vaccine covered the entire spike protein, and the dominant responses were in regions 160-218 and 743-854. Conclusions about previously exposed vaccinees were limited because only six or seven AZD1222 recipients were SARS-CoV-2 seropositive at baseline. Reportedly, close to half of the unique spike-specific TCRs recognized epitopes lying outside the regions that are mutated in the B.1.351 and B.1.1.7 variants. No day 14 peak-response samples were available, so repertoires were characterized only after the peak T cell response.

The time point label corresponds to: baseline before first vaccination. Samples from vaccinated people were obtained from the UK trials COV001 and COV002, which included a single-blind randomized controlled phase 2/3 trial of AZD1222 (ChAdOx1 nCoV-19) in healthy adults. Trial participant PBMC samples were collected at day 0 and day 28 after the second dose for TCRbeta chain sequencing. Remarks on this clone: Its cognate antigen has yet to be identified. No base quality information exists; no much larger clone differs at one position.

The CDR3 regions of human TCRbeta chains were analyzed by immunosequencing. In the authors' own workflow: Repertoire TCRs were matched against a reference library of SARS-CoV-2-specific TCRs generated with the MIRA antigen-specificity platform. Breadth meant the fraction of unique TCRs that were SARS-CoV-2-associated, whereas depth meant the fraction of total T cells that were SARS-CoV-2-associated. Using the MIRA data, every spike-specific TCR was mapped to the spike region that the TCR reacted to and assigned to either a CD4 or a CD8 class. Log10-transformed breadth and depth values were compared by one-way ANOVA with Sidak's multiple comparisons tests. TCRdb stores this immuneACCESS table with in-frame sequences only. Part of the clones is absent; in the studies checked, under half of the shortfall reflects unresolved V genes, and no reason is known for the rest. V and J calls and clone size are as listed in that table; D and trimming were resolved from the DNA. The sample yields around 120,000 clones; approximately 90% were counted once. The leading ten clones occupy less than 6% of the sample.

This receptor was obtained from an adult in good health. The material sequenced was peripheral blood, taken on day 0 of AZD1222 vaccination.

The nucleotides read TGTGCCAGCAGCTTAGGGATTGGGACTAGGCAAACGACCCAGTACTTC. The resulting protein is CASSLGIGTRQTTQYF. Here the chain combines TRBV7-9 and TRBJ2-5; 8 of the junction bases match TRBD2. From cysteine to phenylalanine, the CDR3 is 16 amino acids long. The entry retains the CDR3 DNA only, 48 bases that are in frame from base 1. The germline V gene (reference sequence) gives CDR1 as SEHNR and CDR2 as FQNEAQ. Trimmed from V: 1 base; trimmed from J: 7 bases; junction bases lacking a gene match: 11.